This T cell receptor (beta chain) originates from a study of beta chain features in type 1 diabetes. Study-level information: Sorted cells numbering approximately 110,000,000 were examined across all samples. Study-level points and caveats: In type 1 diabetes patients, VDJ junctions had fewer insertions; deletions at these junctions were more frequent.

Germline assignment: CDR1 SGHRS and CDR2 YFSETQ. The CDR3 totals 15 residues. V lost 4 bases and J 6 bases, leaving 20 bases between the germline ends. Remarks on this clone: Its target is unknown.

As every portion of the isolated RNA was reverse transcribed, the sequencing read expressed TCRB transcripts. The protocol was immunoSEQ multiplex PCR, while the TCRdb copy is restricted to in-frame clones and leaves out a portion. This sample has 300,000 to 350,000 clones; 8% occur once, and the top ten carry 0.44%. A CD45RO/CCR7/CD25/CD127/CD95/CD27 panel sorted naive, central memory, regulatory and stem cell-like memory CD4+ cells. Purity exceeding 95% was reached by all sorted populations. The chain employs TRBV5-1 and TRBJ2-7; TRBD1 might be the D (6 bases). This clonotype originated in a woman aged 18 to 35 in good health. The sample consisted of central memory CD4+ T cells from blood. In DNA, the CDR3 is TGCGCCAGCAGCACAAAGACGACAGGTTTGCGCGAGCAGTACTTC. This gives the protein CASSTKTTGLREQYF.